Listed below are T cell receptor beta chains from one sample, sequenced in a study of CD8+ T cells in alopecia areata. Repertoires were generated with immunoSEQ multiplex PCR, while TCRdb's copy carries only in-frame clones and drops some. This repertoire shows about 200,000 clones, more than 55% found once; its top ten account for approximately 3.4%. Source: CD4+ T cells sorted from blood, taken at week 4, from a patient treated with tofacitinib. These receptors all stem from a human donor with alopecia areata. CDR3s include the opening cysteine and the closing phenylalanine or tryptophan. The D gene is left open where the match is weak. Some rows have no size entry. The others give once, few or many, or a class for an expanded clone.

d_gene: .
abundance: .
j_gene: TRBJ2-5
v_gene: TRBV30
CDR3nt: TGTGCCTGGAGTGTACGGCGACAGCAAGAGACCCAGTACTTC
CDR3aa: CAWSVRRQQETQYF

d_gene: .
abundance: .
j_gene: TRBJ1-5
v_gene: TRBV2
CDR3nt: TGTGCCAGCAGACAGGAGGGCCCCCAGCATTTT
CDR3aa: CASRQEGPQHF

d_gene: .
abundance: .
j_gene: TRBJ1-2
v_gene: TRBV10-3
CDR3nt: TGTGCCATCAGTGCCCCTGGACAGCTATCTGGGTATGGCTACACCTTC
CDR3aa: CAISAPGQLSGYGYTF

d_gene: .
abundance: few
j_gene: TRBJ1-2
v_gene: TRBV19
CDR3nt: TGTGCCAGTAGTATAGACGGGGTCACCTATGGCTACACCTTC
CDR3aa: CASSIDGVTYGYTF

d_gene: .
abundance: .
j_gene: TRBJ1-1
v_gene: TRBV30
CDR3nt: TGTGCCTGGAGTGGACTGAACACTGAAGCTTTCTTT
CDR3aa: CAWSGLNTEAFF

d_gene: .
abundance: .
j_gene: TRBJ2-7
v_gene: TRBV5-1
CDR3nt: TGCGCCAGCACCCGGGACAACGAAGCTCTCGAGCAGTACTTC
CDR3aa: CASTRDNEALEQYF

d_gene: .
abundance: .
j_gene: TRBJ1-1
v_gene: TRBV14
CDR3nt: TGTGCCAGCAGCCAAGATCCGACAACGAGCACTGAAGCTTTCTTT
CDR3aa: CASSQDPTTSTEAFF

d_gene: TRBD2
abundance: .
j_gene: TRBJ2-5
v_gene: TRBV5-1
CDR3nt: TGCGCCAGCAGCTTGGTCAGCGGGGGACAAGAGACCCAGTACTTC
CDR3aa: CASSLVSGGQETQYF

d_gene: .
abundance: .
j_gene: TRBJ2-7
v_gene: TRBV30
CDR3nt: TGTGCCTGGAGTAGGGGACTCCTGTACGAGCAGTACTTC
CDR3aa: CAWSRGLLYEQYF

d_gene: TRBD1
abundance: .
j_gene: TRBJ1-5
v_gene: TRBV28
CDR3nt: TGTGCCAGCAGTTTATGGAGGACAGGGCGGCAGCCCCAGCATTTT
CDR3aa: CASSLWRTGRQPQHF

d_gene: .
abundance: .
j_gene: TRBJ1-2
v_gene: TRBV30
CDR3nt: TGTGCCTGGAGTGTACCCCAGGGCCACTATGGCTACACCTTC
CDR3aa: CAWSVPQGHYGYTF

d_gene: .
abundance: .
j_gene: TRBJ2-7
v_gene: TRBV29-1
CDR3nt: TGCAGCGTTGACGGACAGTCTTTCTCCTACGAGCAGTACTTC
CDR3aa: CSVDGQSFSYEQYF

d_gene: TRBD1
abundance: few
j_gene: TRBJ2-7
v_gene: TRBV28
CDR3nt: TGTGCCAGCAGACGTCCGGGACAGGGGACCTACGAGCAGTACTTC
CDR3aa: CASRRPGQGTYEQYF

d_gene: .
abundance: few
j_gene: TRBJ2-3
v_gene: TRBV29-1
CDR3nt: TGCAGCGTTGAAGATAGGAGGGCGACGGGCACAGATACGCAGTATTTT
CDR3aa: CSVEDRRATGTDTQYF

d_gene: .
abundance: .
j_gene: TRBJ1-1
v_gene: TRBV9
CDR3nt: TGTGCCAGCAGCGTCTACACAGGGTCCGACACTGAAGCTTTCTTT
CDR3aa: CASSVYTGSDTEAFF

d_gene: TRBD1
abundance: .
j_gene: TRBJ2-7
v_gene: TRBV29-1
CDR3nt: TGCAGCGTTCGGACAGGGGGCCGGGAGCAGTACTTC
CDR3aa: CSVRTGGREQYF

d_gene: .
abundance: .
j_gene: TRBJ2-5
v_gene: TRBV30
CDR3nt: TGTGCCAGAGGGACATTGGGGGTGACCCAGTACTTC
CDR3aa: CARGTLGVTQYF

d_gene: .
abundance: .
j_gene: TRBJ1-2
v_gene: TRBV7-9
CDR3nt: TGTGCCAGCAGCTTAGGCACTTATAACTATGGCTACACCTTC
CDR3aa: CASSLGTYNYGYTF

d_gene: TRBD2
abundance: .
j_gene: TRBJ2-3
v_gene: TRBV4-1
CDR3nt: TGCGCCAGCAGCCAAGTGAGCGGGGGGGCCGATCGGCAGTATTTT
CDR3aa: CASSQVSGGADRQYF

d_gene: .
abundance: once
j_gene: TRBJ2-7
v_gene: TRBV4-1
CDR3nt: TGCGCCAGCAGCCAAAGGACGGGGGACTACGAGCAGTACTTC
CDR3aa: CASSQRTGDYEQYF

d_gene: .
abundance: few
j_gene: TRBJ2-1
v_gene: TRBV29-1
CDR3nt: TGCAGCGTGGAAAGGGTAGGGTCCTACAATGAGCAGTTCTTC
CDR3aa: CSVERVGSYNEQFF

d_gene: .
abundance: few
j_gene: TRBJ2-5
v_gene: TRBV2
CDR3nt: TGTGCCAGCAGGTCGGGGCCGGCAGAGACCCAGTACTTC
CDR3aa: CASRSGPAETQYF

d_gene: TRBD1
abundance: .
j_gene: TRBJ2-7
v_gene: TRBV19
CDR3nt: TGTGCCAGTAGTAAGTCGGGACAGGGGTACGAGCAGTACTTC
CDR3aa: CASSKSGQGYEQYF

d_gene: .
abundance: .
j_gene: TRBJ1-6
v_gene: TRBV30
CDR3nt: TGTGCCTGGGGCAGAGGTTCACCCCTCCACTTT
CDR3aa: CAWGRGSPLHF

d_gene: TRBD2
abundance: .
j_gene: TRBJ2-7
v_gene: TRBV6-5
CDR3nt: TGTGCCAGCGAGCGGGGGTCTTCGGAATCCTACGAGCAGTACTTC
CDR3aa: CASERGSSESYEQYF

d_gene: .
abundance: few
j_gene: TRBJ1-1
v_gene: TRBV2
CDR3nt: TGTGCCAGCAGGGAGAGGGTTGCTGAAGCTTTCTTT
CDR3aa: CASRERVAEAFF

d_gene: .
abundance: few
j_gene: TRBJ2-3
v_gene: TRBV4-2
CDR3nt: TGTGCCAGCAGCCAATTAAGCACAGATACGCAGTATTTT
CDR3aa: CASSQLSTDTQYF

d_gene: .
abundance: .
j_gene: TRBJ1-2
v_gene: TRBV9
CDR3nt: TGTGCCAGCAGCCGATCAGGACAGTTTTATGGCTACACCTTC
CDR3aa: CASSRSGQFYGYTF